Here is one TCR beta chain with its context. A second about 7 to 12 cycle PCR used barcoded and J-beta primers. TCRdb recomputed calls from the 5' RACE reads with MiXCR, one row per CDR3 protein. The data show 1.2 million to 1.5 million distinct CDR3 sequences, almost 60% seen once. V shed 3 bases and J shed 4 bases, with 7 bases lying between them. Germline loops: CDR1 SGHTA, CDR2 FQGNSA. This CDR3 contains 14 residues. This record comes from a study of blood T cells in healthy people across ages. The overall study: Template switching caught about one barcoded beta molecule for each two T cells.

This receptor was obtained from a man aged 18 to 30 in good health. Sequences were obtained from blood. This sequence joins TRBV7-2 and TRBJ1-6; no reliable D call. CDR3 amino acids: CASSLVQYNSPLHF. The CDR3, as DNA: TGTGCCAGCAGCTTGGTACAATATAATTCACCCCTCCACTTT. Looking up the rest from reference TRBV7-2 and TRBJ1-6 gives the full variable domain: GAGVSQSPSNKVTEKGKDVELRCDPISGHTALYWYRQSLGQGLEFLIYFQGNSAPDKSGLPSDRFSAERTGGSVSTLTIQRTQQEDSAVYLCASSLVQYNSPLHFGNGTRLTVT.